These T cell receptor beta chains were read from a single sample in a study of T cell responses to AZD1222 COVID-19 vaccine. TCRdb keeps only in-frame clones here, not all; method: immunoSEQ multiplex PCR. The sample consists of approximately 150,000 clones, roughly nine tenths of them appearing once. Here the sequenced sample was peripheral blood, taken 28 days after the second AZD1222 dose. These receptors all stem from an adult who received the AZD1222 COVID-19 vaccine. The CDR3 runs from the conserved cysteine through the conserved F or W. A D gene is named only where the DNA matches it firmly. Only part of the rows carry a size: once, few, many, or a class if the clone is expanded.

clone size | J gene | V gene | D gene | CDR3 DNA | CDR3 protein
few | TRBJ2-2 | TRBV6-5 | NA | TGTGCCAGCAGGCCAACTTCGAACACCGGGGAGCTGTTTTTT | CASRPTSNTGELFF
NA | TRBJ1-5 | TRBV19 | NA | TGTGCCAGTAGTGTTGGTCAGGATAATCAGCCCCAGCATTTT | CASSVGQDNQPQHF
NA | TRBJ1-1 | TRBV7-9 | NA | TGTGCCAGCAGCTTAGGGGGGAGTCACGAGGCTTTCTTT | CASSLGGSHEAFF
NA | TRBJ1-2 | TRBV4-1 | NA | TGCGCCAGCAGCCAACTTCACCGACAGTCTGGCTACACCTTC | CASSQLHRQSGYTF
once | TRBJ1-2 | TRBV18 | NA | TGTGCCAGCTCTCCGGCCTCTTACGGATATGCTAACTATGGCTACACCTTC | CASSPASYGYANYGYTF
NA | TRBJ2-4 | TRBV5-1 | NA | TGCGCCAGCAGCTTGGGGGACTGGTTAAACATTCAGTACTTC | CASSLGDWLNIQYF
few | TRBJ1-4 | TRBV30 | NA | TGTGCCTGGAGTCGACTAAGAAGAGGTGAAAAACTGTTTTTT | CAWSRLRRGEKLFF
NA | TRBJ1-1 | TRBV10-2 | TRBD1 | TGCGCCAGCAGTGGGACGGGACAGATGAACACTGAAGCTTTCTTT | CASSGTGQMNTEAFF
NA | TRBJ1-6 | TRBV7-8 | NA | TGTGCCAGCAGCTTAGCGCGAGATTCACCCCTCCACTTT | CASSLARDSPLHF
NA | TRBJ1-2 | TRBV6-2/TRBV6-3 | NA | TGTGCCAGCAGCCTTGGACAGCCCTATGGCTACACCTTC | CASSLGQPYGYTF
NA | TRBJ2-3 | TRBV11-2 | TRBD2 | TGTGCCAGCAGCCAAAGGGCTAGCGGGGGCGCCGGAGGTGATACGCAGTATTTT | CASSQRASGGAGGDTQYF
NA | TRBJ1-3 | TRBV2 | NA | TGTGCCAGCAGTGTGAGAGGGGCCTCTGGAAACACCATATATTTT | CASSVRGASGNTIYF
NA | TRBJ1-6 | TRBV10-3 | NA | TGTGCCATCAGTGTCACGGACCGATCACCCCTCCACTTT | CAISVTDRSPLHF
NA | TRBJ2-7 | TRBV11-2 | TRBD1 | TGTGCCAGCAGCTTCTCGAGTTTCCAGGGGGCTACCTACGAGCAGTACTTC | CASSFSSFQGATYEQYF